These 7 T cell receptor beta chains were sequenced from one sample in a study of T cell responses to AZD1222 COVID-19 vaccine. Using immunoSEQ multiplex PCR, the repertoire was profiled, and TCRdb retains in-frame clones only, with some absent. This table holds around 130,000 clones, 93% found once. Sequencing was performed on peripheral blood, taken on day 0 of AZD1222 vaccination. These receptor sequences come from an adult in good health.

The gene calls are TRBV18 and TRBJ2-3; D unclear. The CDR3 contains 13 residues. Germline loops: CDR1 KGHSH, CDR2 LQKENI. The ends were cut back, 0 bases at V and 4 bases at J, with 5 bases in the middle. The CDR3 DNA reads TGTGCCAGCTCACCACCGTTGGCAGATACGCAGTATTTT. This gives the protein CASSPPLADTQYF.

The V gene is TRBV5-1, the J gene TRBJ2-2; TRBD1 aligns across 9 bases. The junction had 9 bases not matched to a gene; V was cut back by 4 bases and J by 2 bases. Germline assignment: CDR1 SGHRS and CDR2 YFSETQ. CDR3 size: 17 residues. The CDR3 DNA follows: TGCGCCAGCAGCCCAGGAACAGGGGGCTTTAACACCGGGGAGCTGTTTTTT. Protein: CASSPGTGGFNTGELFF.

The chain employs TRBV27 and TRBJ2-3; TRBD2 matches at 7 bases. Unmatched junction bases numbered 13, after V lost 4 bases and J lost 0 bases. Germline CDR1 MNHEY, CDR2 SMNVEV (reference sequence). CDR3 length: 18 amino acids. The CDR3 loop is CASSSSMGGAPSTDTQYF. In DNA, the CDR3 is TGTGCCAGCAGTTCCTCAATGGGAGGGGCTCCTAGCACAGATACGCAGTATTTT.

The chain joins TRBV24-1 to TRBJ2-2; D is ambiguous. CDR3 size: 12 residues. CDR1 and CDR2 (germline): KGHDR, SFDVKD. V was cut by 8 bases and J by 5 bases, with 8 bases left in between. The CDR3 DNA reads TGTGCCACCAATGCGCCGACCGGGGAGCTGTTTTTT. It yields the protein CATNAPTGELFF.

This sequence joins TRBV7-2 and TRBJ2-1, with TRBD2 identical over 8 bases. The CDR3 runs 16 residues. Germline CDR1 is SGHTA and CDR2 is FQGNSA. The V and J ends lost 1 base and 6 bases, in that order; junction bases with no gene match: 8. The CDR3 region is CASSLDAGGSRNEQFF. CDR3 nucleotide sequence: TGTGCCAGCAGCTTAGATGCGGGAGGATCCCGCAATGAGCAGTTCTTC.

The chain joins TRBV5-1 to TRBJ2-2; 7 bases fit TRBD2. J gave up 3 bases and V 0 bases, and 8 bases lay outside the gene matches. CDR1 and CDR2 (germline): SGHRS, YFSETQ. The CDR3 consists of 17 residues. CDR3 sequence: CASSLVSLRGYTGELFF. DNA of the CDR3: TGCGCCAGCAGCTTGGTTTCTTTGCGGGGGTACACCGGGGAGCTGTTTTTT.

V is TRBV18 and J is TRBJ1-5; D is possibly TRBD1 (5 bases). Trimming stripped 5 bases from V and 3 bases from J, with 20 bases between. This CDR3 comprises 17 residues. CDR1 and CDR2 (germline): KGHSH, LQKENI. The CDR3 DNA is TGTGCCAGCTCAAATGAGGCGGGGCAGTCTTACAATCAGCCCCAGCATTTT. This sequence encodes CASSNEAGQSYNQPQHF.